The clone carrying this TCR beta chain was counted only a few times. The data were taken from a study of T cells after somatic rescue of genetic block. Sequencing was performed with immunoSEQ multiplex PCR; in TCRdb, only in-frame clones are kept and a portion is missing. The table lists tens of thousands of clones, 85% to 90% of them singletons, with approximately 1.5% in the top ten. V dropped 1 base and J dropped 3 bases, with 9 bases sitting between them. CDR1 is GTSNPN, CDR2 SVGIG, per germline (reference sequence). The CDR3 contains 13 residues. Sample: peripheral blood mononuclear cells (PBMCs). The chain has TRBV30 and TRBJ1-2; perhaps TRBD1 as D (5 bases). The TCR was taken from a woman aged 18-35 years. CDR3 DNA sequence: TGTGCCTGGAGTGAGCAGGGCGACTATGGCTACACCTTC. Amino acids: CAWSEQGDYGYTF.